This note documents a single T cell receptor beta chain sequence. Its antigen is unidentified. The data are from a study of cytomegalovirus exposure and HLA in healthy donors. Findings and caveats of the study: The productive fraction for most TCR beta V segments was about 87% or about 30% in an earlier analysis. Investigators reported some 150 TCR beta chains as tied to cytomegalovirus. While the bulk of TCR sequences proved rare, some public TCRs turned up in many donors. One variant, a missense change in DCLRE1C, was linked in a later analysis to TCR beta V- and J-gene trimming.

Primers for the PCR totalled 60 Vbeta and 13 Jbeta. The data were produced by immunoSEQ multiplex PCR, yet TCRdb's version contains in-frame clones alone and is incomplete. The sample lists around 190,000 clones; roughly three quarters were seen once. V lost 5 bases, J lost 2 bases, and 10 bases stayed unmatched. The germline V gene has CDR1 SGHTS and CDR2 YDEGEE. The CDR3 sequence is 17 residues long. The chain links TRBV5-8 to TRBJ1-4; TRBD1 aligns across 9 bases. Sequenced input: PBMCs. This clonotype was sampled from a woman in her forties or fifties in good health and CMV-seronegative. In nucleotides, the CDR3 is TGTGCCAGCAGGGACGGGACAGGGTTTTTTACTAATGAAAAACTGTTTTTT. Protein sequence: CASRDGTGFFTNEKLFF. The entire variable domain, with the rest obtained from reference TRBV5-8 and TRBJ1-4, is as follows: EAGVTQSPTHLIKTRGQQATLRCSPISGHTSVYWYQQALGLGLQFLLWYDEGEERNRGNFPPRFSGRQFPNYSSELNVNALELEDSALYLCASRDGTGFFTNEKLFFGSGTQLSVL.